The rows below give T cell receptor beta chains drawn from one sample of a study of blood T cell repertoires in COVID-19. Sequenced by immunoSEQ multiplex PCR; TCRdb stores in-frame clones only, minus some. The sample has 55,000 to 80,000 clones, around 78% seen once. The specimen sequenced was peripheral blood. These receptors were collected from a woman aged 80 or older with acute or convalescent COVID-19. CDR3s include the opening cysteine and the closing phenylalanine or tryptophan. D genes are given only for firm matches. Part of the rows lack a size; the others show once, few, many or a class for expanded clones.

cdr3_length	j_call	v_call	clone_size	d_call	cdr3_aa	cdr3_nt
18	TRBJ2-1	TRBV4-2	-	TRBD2	CASSPQLLGTSSLNEQFF	TGTGCCAGCAGCCCCCAGTTGTTGGGGACTAGTAGTCTCAATGAGCAGTTCTTC
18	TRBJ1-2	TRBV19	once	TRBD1	CASSGPGTGVAGNYGYTF	TGTGCCAGTAGTGGTCCCGGGACAGGGGTCGCGGGTAACTATGGCTACACCTTC
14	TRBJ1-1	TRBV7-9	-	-	CASSLLLPNTEAFF	TGTGCCAGCAGCTTACTCCTACCGAACACTGAAGCTTTCTTT
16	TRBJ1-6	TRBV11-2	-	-	CASSLRNWATNSPLHF	TGTGCCAGCAGCTTAAGGAATTGGGCCACGAATTCACCCCTCCACTTT
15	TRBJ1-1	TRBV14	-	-	CASSQEVFYGTEAFF	TGTGCCAGCAGCCAAGAGGTGTTTTACGGGACTGAAGCTTTCTTT
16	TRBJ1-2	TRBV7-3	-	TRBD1	CASSPGQGEYQEGYTF	TGTGCCAGCAGCCCGGGACAGGGAGAGTATCAAGAAGGCTACACCTTC
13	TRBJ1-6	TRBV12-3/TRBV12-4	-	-	CASRASLNSPLHF	TGTGCCAGCAGGGCCTCTTTGAATTCACCCCTCCACTTT
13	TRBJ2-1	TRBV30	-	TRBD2	CASSGSSYNEQFF	TGTGCCTCGAGCGGGAGCTCCTACAATGAGCAGTTCTTC
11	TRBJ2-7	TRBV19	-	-	CASREGGEQYF	TGTGCCAGTAGGGAAGGGGGCGAGCAGTACTTC
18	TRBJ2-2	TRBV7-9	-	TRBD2	CASSFPPGLAGASGELFF	TGTGCCAGCAGCTTTCCCCCCGGACTAGCGGGAGCATCCGGGGAGCTGTTTTTT
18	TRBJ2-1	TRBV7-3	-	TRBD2	CASSQLPTGLAGANEQFF	TGTGCCAGCAGCCAATTGCCCACGGGACTAGCGGGAGCTAATGAGCAGTTCTTC
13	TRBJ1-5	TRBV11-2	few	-	CASSLGGDQPQHF	TGTGCCAGCAGCTTAGGGGGGGATCAGCCCCAGCATTTT
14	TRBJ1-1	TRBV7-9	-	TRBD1	CASSSRTGKPEAFF	TGTGCCAGCAGCTCCAGGACAGGGAAACCTGAAGCTTTCTTT
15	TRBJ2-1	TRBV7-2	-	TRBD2	CASSLFSGRKDEQFF	TGTGCCAGCAGCTTATTTAGCGGGAGAAAGGATGAGCAGTTCTTC
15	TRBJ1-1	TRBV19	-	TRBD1	CASSDRGLMNTEAFF	TGTGCCAGTAGTGACAGGGGCCTCATGAACACTGAAGCTTTCTTT
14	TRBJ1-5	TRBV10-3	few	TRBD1	CAISRTGDNQPQHF	TGTGCCATCAGCAGGACAGGGGACAATCAGCCCCAGCATTTT
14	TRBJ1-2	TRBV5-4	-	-	CASSQGTAVPIYTF	TGTGCCAGCAGCCAAGGGACTGCGGTTCCAATCTACACCTTC
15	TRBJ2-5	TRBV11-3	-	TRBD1	CASSAGQGTGETQYF	TGTGCCAGCAGCGCCGGACAGGGGACGGGGGAGACCCAGTACTTC
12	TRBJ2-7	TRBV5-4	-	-	CASSYQNYEQYF	TGTGCCAGCAGCTATCAGAATTACGAGCAGTACTTC
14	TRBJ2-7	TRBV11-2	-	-	CASSLALTVYEQYF	TGTGCCAGCAGCTTAGCCCTGACAGTCTACGAGCAGTACTTC
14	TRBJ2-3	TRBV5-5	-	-	CASSRTVFTDTQYF	TGTGCCAGCAGCCGGACTGTATTCACAGATACGCAGTATTTT
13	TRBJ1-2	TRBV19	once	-	CASSLGASRGYTF	TGTGCCAGTAGTCTTGGGGCGTCGCGGGGCTACACCTTC
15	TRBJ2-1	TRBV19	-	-	CASSIAGAGYNEQFF	TGTGCCAGTAGTATCGCTGGAGCGGGCTACAATGAGCAGTTCTTC
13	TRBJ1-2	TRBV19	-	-	CASSPGGGYGYTF	TGTGCCAGTAGTCCGGGAGGGGGGTATGGCTACACCTTC
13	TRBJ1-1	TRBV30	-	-	CAWATGWTTEAFF	TGTGCCTGGGCAACAGGGTGGACCACTGAAGCTTTCTTT
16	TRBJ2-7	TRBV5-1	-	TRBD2	CASSLGGLAGGREQYF	TGCGCCAGCAGCTTGGGGGGACTAGCGGGAGGTCGCGAGCAGTACTTC
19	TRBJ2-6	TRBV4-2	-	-	CASSQDLAGGFPGANVLTF	TGTGCCAGCAGCCAAGATTTAGCAGGGGGGTTTCCTGGGGCCAACGTCCTGACTTTC
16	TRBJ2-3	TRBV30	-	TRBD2	CAWSVPGGRVSDTQYF	TGTGCCTGGAGTGTACCTGGCGGGAGGGTCTCAGATACGCAGTATTTT
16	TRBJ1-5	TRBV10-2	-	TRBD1	CASSESGQGAYQPQHF	TGCGCCAGCAGTGAGTCCGGACAGGGGGCATATCAGCCCCAGCATTTT
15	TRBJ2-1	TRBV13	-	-	CASSLAGVPYNEQFF	TGTGCCAGCAGCTTAGCGGGGGTCCCCTACAATGAGCAGTTCTTC
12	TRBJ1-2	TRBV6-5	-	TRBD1	CASSVDREGYTF	TGTGCCAGCAGCGTGGACAGGGAGGGCTACACCTTC
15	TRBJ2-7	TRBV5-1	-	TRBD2	CASSLVAGSSYEQYF	TGCGCCAGCAGCTTGGTAGCGGGCAGCTCCTACGAGCAGTACTTC
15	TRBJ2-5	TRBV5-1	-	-	CASSLAGAGVETQYF	TGCGCCAGCAGCTTGGCCGGGGCAGGGGTGGAGACCCAGTACTTC
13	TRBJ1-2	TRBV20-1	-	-	CSASFQGMGGYTF	TGCAGTGCTAGTTTTCAGGGGATGGGCGGCTACACCTTC
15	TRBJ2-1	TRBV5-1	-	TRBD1	CASSLSGQGANEQFF	TGCGCCAGCAGCTTGTCGGGTCAGGGGGCTAATGAGCAGTTCTTC
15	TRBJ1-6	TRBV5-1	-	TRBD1	CASSGGTGNNSPLHF	TGCGCCAGCAGCGGGGGGACAGGGAACAATTCACCCCTCCACTTT
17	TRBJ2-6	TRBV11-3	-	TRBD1	CASSSGTGNSGANVLTF	TGTGCCAGCAGCTCCGGGACAGGCAACTCTGGGGCCAACGTCCTGACTTTC
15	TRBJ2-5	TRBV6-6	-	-	CASRRHTGIGETQYF	TGTGCCAGCAGGCGTCATACAGGGATAGGAGAGACCCAGTACTTC
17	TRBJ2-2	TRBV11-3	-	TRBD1	CASSLGYRQGVTGELFF	TGTGCCAGCAGCTTAGGATACAGACAGGGTGTAACCGGGGAGCTGTTTTTT
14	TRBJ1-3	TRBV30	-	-	CALRRGHSGNTIYF	TGTGCCCTAAGGAGGGGCCACTCTGGAAACACCATATATTTT
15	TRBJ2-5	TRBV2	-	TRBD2	CASSVEGGRGETQYF	TGTGCCAGCAGCGTCGAAGGCGGGAGAGGTGAGACCCAGTACTTC
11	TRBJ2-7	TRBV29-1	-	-	CSAKTVGEQYF	TGCAGCGCTAAGACAGTAGGAGAGCAGTACTTC
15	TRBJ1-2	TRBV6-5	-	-	CAISQGVDRNYGYTF	TGTGCCATCTCCCAAGGGGTTGACAGAAACTATGGCTACACCTTC
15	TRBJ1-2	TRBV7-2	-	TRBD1	CASSSPGQGTYGYTF	TGTGCCAGCAGCTCTCCGGGACAGGGAACCTATGGCTACACCTTC
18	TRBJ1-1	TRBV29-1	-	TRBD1	CSISAFRGVVTGDTEAFF	TGCAGCATTTCTGCTTTTCGAGGCGTTGTAACAGGGGATACTGAAGCTTTCTTT
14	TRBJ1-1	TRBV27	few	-	CASSRGGMNTEAFF	TGTGCCAGCAGCCGCGGGGGGATGAACACTGAAGCTTTCTTT
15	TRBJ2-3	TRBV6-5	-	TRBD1	CASTAGTVAYDTQYF	TGTGCCAGCACCGCCGGGACAGTTGCATACGATACGCAGTATTTT
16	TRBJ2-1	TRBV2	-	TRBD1	CASSEAPTGDGGKQFF	TGTGCCAGCAGTGAAGCGCCGACAGGGGATGGGGGGAAGCAGTTCTTC
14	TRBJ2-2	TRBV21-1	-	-	CASSRLADTGELFF	TGTGCCAGCAGCAGACTAGCGGACACCGGGGAGCTGTTTTTT
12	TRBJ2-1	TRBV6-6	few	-	CASSRDFNEQFF	TGTGCCAGCAGTAGGGACTTCAATGAGCAGTTCTTC
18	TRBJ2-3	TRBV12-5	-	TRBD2	CASGTGGLARRSTDTQYF	TGTGCTAGTGGTACCGGTGGACTAGCGAGACGTAGCACAGATACGCAGTATTTT
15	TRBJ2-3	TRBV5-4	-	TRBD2	CASSLAGGRADTQYF	TGTGCCAGCAGCTTAGCAGGCGGGAGGGCCGATACGCAGTATTTT
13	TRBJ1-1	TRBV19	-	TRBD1	CASSTAGGTEAFF	TGTGCCAGTAGTACCGCAGGGGGCACTGAAGCTTTCTTT
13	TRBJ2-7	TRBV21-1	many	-	CAGRGTGANEQYF	TGTGCCGGAAGGGGGACAGGGGCAAACGAGCAGTACTTC
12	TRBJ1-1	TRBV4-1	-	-	CASSEEDTEAFF	TGCGCCAGCAGTGAGGAGGACACTGAAGCTTTCTTT